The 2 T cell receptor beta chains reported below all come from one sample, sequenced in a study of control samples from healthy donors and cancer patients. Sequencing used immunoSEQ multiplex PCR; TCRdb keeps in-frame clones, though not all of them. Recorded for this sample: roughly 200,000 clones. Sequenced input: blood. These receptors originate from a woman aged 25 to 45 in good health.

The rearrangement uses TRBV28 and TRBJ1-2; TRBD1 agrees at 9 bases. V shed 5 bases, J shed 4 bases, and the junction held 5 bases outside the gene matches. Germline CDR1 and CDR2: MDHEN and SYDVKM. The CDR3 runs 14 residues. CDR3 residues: CASSGRDRAYGYTF. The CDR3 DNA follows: TGTGCCAGCAGTGGCCGGGACAGGGCCTATGGCTACACCTTC.

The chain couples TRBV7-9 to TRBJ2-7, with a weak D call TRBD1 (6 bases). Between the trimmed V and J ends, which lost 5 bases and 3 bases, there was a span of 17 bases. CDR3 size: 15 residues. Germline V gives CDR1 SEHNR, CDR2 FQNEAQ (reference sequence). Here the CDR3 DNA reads TGTGCCAGCAGCCAGCCGGACAGAAGAGTCTACGAGCAGTACTTC. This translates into CASSQPDRRVYEQYF. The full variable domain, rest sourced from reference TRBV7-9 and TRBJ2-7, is DTGVSQNPRHKITKRGQNVTFRCDPISEHNRLYWYRQTLGQGPEFLTYFQNEAQLEKSRLLSDRFSAERPKGSFSTLEIQRTEQGDSAMYLCASSQPDRRVYEQYFGPGTRLTVT.